Detailed here is one TCR beta chain. Its antigen is undetermined. CDR3 size: 14 residues. CDR1 and CDR2 from the germline V gene are MNHNS and SASEGT. J was trimmed by 6 bases and V by 6 bases; bases with no gene match: 8. The record originates from a study of glioma-infiltrating T cells. Study findings and constraints: Tissue and blood shared very few CDR3 sequences. Non-neoplastic patients had below-expected tissue-blood divergence, while all gliomas exceeded expectation.

The iRepertoire nested amplicon-rescue multiplex PCR amplified TCR alpha and beta CDR3s from RNA. For one-step reverse transcription and amplification, about 90-450 ng of tissue mRNA or PBMC total RNA was used. Via MiXCR, TCRdb re-called the multiplex PCR reads, giving one row per CDR3 protein. Altogether around 150,000 distinct CDR3 sequences are present, roughly two fifths being singletons, with the ten largest covering around a fifth. The sequencing sample was made of glioma tissue, nonneoplastic brain tissue, or PBMCs (not recorded which). The receptor's source is a human donor with low-grade glioma or glioblastoma, undergoing nonglioma brain surgery, or in good health (not recorded which). This chain uses TRBV6-1 with TRBJ1-5; TRBD1 matches 7 bases. CDR3 residues: CASSHRGDGQPQHF. DNA of the CDR3: TGTGCCAGCAGCCACAGGGGCGATGGTCAGCCCCAGCATTTT.